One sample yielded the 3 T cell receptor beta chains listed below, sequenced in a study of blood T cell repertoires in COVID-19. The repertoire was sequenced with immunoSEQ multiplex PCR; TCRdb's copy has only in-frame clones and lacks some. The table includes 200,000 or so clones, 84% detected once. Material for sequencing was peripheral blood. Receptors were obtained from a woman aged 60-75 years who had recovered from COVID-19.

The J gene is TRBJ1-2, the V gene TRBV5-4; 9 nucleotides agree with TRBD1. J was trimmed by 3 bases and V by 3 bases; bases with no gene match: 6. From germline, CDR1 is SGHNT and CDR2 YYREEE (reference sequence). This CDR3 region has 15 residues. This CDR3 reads CASSYPGQGDYGYTF. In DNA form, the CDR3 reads TGTGCCAGCAGCTACCCGGGACAGGGTGACTATGGCTACACCTTC. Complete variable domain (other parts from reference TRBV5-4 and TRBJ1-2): ETGVTQSPTHLIKTRGQQVTLRCSSQSGHNTVSWYQQALGQGPQFIFQYYREEENGRGNFPPRFSGLQFPNYSSELNVNALELDDSALYLCASSYPGQGDYGYTFGSGTRLTVV.

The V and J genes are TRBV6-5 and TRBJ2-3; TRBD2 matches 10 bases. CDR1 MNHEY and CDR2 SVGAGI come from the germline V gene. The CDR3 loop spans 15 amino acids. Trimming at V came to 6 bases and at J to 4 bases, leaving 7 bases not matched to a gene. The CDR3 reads CASSSTSGDADTQYF. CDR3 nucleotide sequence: TGTGCCAGCAGCTCCACTAGCGGGGACGCAGATACGCAGTATTTT.

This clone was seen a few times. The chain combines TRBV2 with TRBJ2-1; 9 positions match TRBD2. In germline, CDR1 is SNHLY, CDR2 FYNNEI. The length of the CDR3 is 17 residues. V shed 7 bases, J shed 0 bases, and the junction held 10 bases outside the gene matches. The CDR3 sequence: CASTAGGALSSYNEQFF. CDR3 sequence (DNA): TGTGCCAGCACCGCGGGGGGGGCCCTTAGCTCCTACAATGAGCAGTTCTTC.